The present entry profiles one T cell receptor beta chain with its context. This clonotype was recorded at least ten times. Its recognized antigen is unknown. No base-level quality is on record; no much larger clone is a single base apart. The study was a case-control design nested within a healthcare worker cohort in London, UK, with weekly nasopharyngeal swab PCR tests and blood sampling. Healthcare workers were recruited during the week of the UK lockdown, between 23 and 31 March 2020, and followed weekly for up to roughly 15 weeks. This sample stems from a study of early T cells in non-severe SARS-CoV-2 infection (dated by TCRdb to the early 2020s). Study-level background: Because TCR sequencing relied on bulk RNA taken from unsorted whole blood, pairing of alpha and beta chains was not possible. Points the paper makes about the study in general: VDJdb matching was skewed toward anti-spike CD8 responses and likely underestimated virus-specific expansions by missing private and CD4 specificities.

The CDR3 starts with the cysteine, ends with the phenylalanine, and has 15 residues. Just CDR3 DNA is preserved here, 45 bases in frame from base 1. The germline V gene sets CDR1 to LGHNA and CDR2 to YSLEER. Ends trimmed: V by 4 bases, J by 6 bases; bases unmatched to a gene: 7. The receptor library was made with 5' RACE. TCRdb shows the sequencer as NextSeq 500. The TCR library protocol attached unique molecular identifiers to individual cDNA molecules to correct for sequencing error and PCR bias. Both TCR alpha and beta chains were sequenced, and tight co-correlation was observed between alpha and beta sequence abundances in each sample. In the source study's methods: Decombinator V4 was used to annotate the V gene, J gene and CDR3 of the TCR sequences. Expanded TCRs were defined as changing significantly between any two time points under a Poisson model with p below 0.0001. TCR abundances were normalised to the total number of TCRs sequenced per sample and expressed as counts per million. MAIT TCRs were defined by TRAV1-2 paired with TRAJ12, TRAJ20 or TRAJ33, and iNKT TCRs by TRAV10 paired with TRAJ18. VDJdb, accessed 1 November 2021, was searched for CMV, EBV and SARS-CoV-2 annotated TCRs, with TCRs annotated for multiple antigens excluded. TCRdb reran the public reads through fastp at Q25 and MiXCR, keeping productive beta chains. Each CDR3 protein appears once, grouped with its most common genes and DNA. It is TCRdb's table, rather than the study itself, that gives the V and J calls and clone size. The sample records 40,000 to 55,000 distinct CDR3 sequences, 6% to 8% of which are singletons. Roughly 6% of the sample is taken by the ten largest.

The sequence derives from an adult who was a healthcare worker with PCR-confirmed SARS-CoV-2 infection or an uninfected control (not recorded which). The sequenced material came from whole blood. The rearranged chain carries TRBV4-3 and TRBJ2-2, with TRBD1 identical over 8 junction bases. The DNA sequence reads TGCGCCAGCAGCCGGGTGACAGGGGTTGCCGGGGAGCTGTTTTTT. It translates as CASSRVTGVAGELFF.